Reported below is one T cell receptor (beta chain). Some clones are missing from TCRdb's copy, which holds only in-frame ones; the method was immunoSEQ multiplex PCR. Of more than 80,000 clones in the sample, over 80% were seen once. This record comes from a study of blood T cell repertoires in COVID-19. Germline assignment: CDR1 SNHLY and CDR2 FYNNEI. This CDR3 has 15 amino acids. The V segment lost 7 bases and the J segment 1 base; nucleotides outside the gene matches: 4. This chain joins TRBV2 and TRBJ2-2; 9 positions agree with TRBD1. Sequencing was done on a sample of peripheral blood. The source of this sequence is an older woman with acute or convalescent COVID-19. The DNA of the CDR3 is TGTGCCAGCACCACGGACAGGGGGAACACCGGGGAGCTGTTTTTT. It translates to CASTTDRGNTGELFF.